This TCR beta chain was recorded in a study of early T cells in non-severe SARS-CoV-2 infection. Attachment of unique molecular identifiers was made to individual cDNA molecules. TCRdb reanalysed the 5' RACE reads using MiXCR and keeps one entry per CDR3 protein. The sample has 90,000 to 130,000 distinct CDR3 sequences, roughly 13% seen once. V was clipped by 1 base and J by 3 bases, with 10 bases between them. From germline, CDR1 is SQVTM and CDR2 ANQGSEA. There are 13 residues in the CDR3. The chain couples TRBV29-1 to TRBJ2-7; possible D gene TRBD1, 5 bases. Sequencing was performed on whole blood, taken at baseline. The source is an adult who was a healthcare worker with PCR-confirmed SARS-CoV-2 infection or an uninfected control (not recorded which). The CDR3: CSVEGTSNYEQYF. The CDR3 nucleotides read TGCAGCGTTGAAGGGACATCCAACTACGAGCAGTACTTC.